A single TCR beta chain is shown here with its context. The antigen is not known. Whereas donors were nominally healthy upon sampling, unrecorded immune exposures were probable. The sample comes from a study of cytomegalovirus exposure and HLA in healthy donors. Researchers ran the PCR with 60 Vbeta and 13 Jbeta primers. Authors' methods: Unique TCR beta chains numbered approximately 80 million in a later analysis, with around 10 million shared. Assay: immunoSEQ multiplex PCR; the TCRdb copy retains only in-frame clones and omits some. The V and J calls and the clone size are those of that table, but D and trimming were determined from the DNA. The repertoire table contains approximately 110,000 clones. General study findings and limits: Roughly even sequencing depth across donors was the assumption behind the presence/absence analyses.

Germline V gene data show CDR1 as SEHNR and CDR2 as FQNEAQ (reference sequence). V gave up 3 bases and J gave up 2 bases; unmatched junction bases: 5. The CDR3 has 16 residues. This sequence originates from a man between 18 and 35 years old in good health and CMV-seronegative. The specimen sequenced was PBMCs. The rearrangement joins TRBV7-9 to TRBJ2-3; 10 nucleotides match TRBD2. In nucleotides, the CDR3 is TGTGCCAGCAGCTTCCTGACTAGCGGGTCCACAGATACGCAGTATTTT. Protein sequence: CASSFLTSGSTDTQYF.